This T cell receptor beta chain was sequenced for a study of cytomegalovirus exposure and HLA in healthy donors. Study as a whole: Around 76% of 398 genotyped donors fell in the Caucasian-associated ancestry cluster.

This clone was seen once. The antigen remains unidentified. Although they were nominally healthy when sampled, donors likely had unrecorded immune exposures. V lost 4 bases and J lost 4, with 8 bases in between. CDR3 size: 13 residues. Per germline, CDR1 WSHSY and CDR2 SAAADI. The study, taken as a whole, reports: CMV serostatus was the only recorded immune exposure for donors. Indistinguishability led to the exclusion of some V segments, TRBV6-2 and TRBV6-3 included.

Primers: 60 Vbeta forward and 13 Jbeta reverse. Libraries were prepared by immunoSEQ multiplex PCR; TCRdb keeps only in-frame clonotypes and omits some of them. There are some 140,000 clones in the sample; 79% occur only once, and approximately 3% lies in the top ten. This clonotype was sampled from a female donor in good health and CMV-seronegative. Sequences were obtained from PBMCs. V and J are TRBV10-2 and TRBJ2-1, with a tentative D call TRBD1 (6 bases). CDR3 region: CASSAGAYNEQFF. CDR3 in DNA: TGCGCCAGCAGTGCAGGGGCATACAATGAGCAGTTCTTC.